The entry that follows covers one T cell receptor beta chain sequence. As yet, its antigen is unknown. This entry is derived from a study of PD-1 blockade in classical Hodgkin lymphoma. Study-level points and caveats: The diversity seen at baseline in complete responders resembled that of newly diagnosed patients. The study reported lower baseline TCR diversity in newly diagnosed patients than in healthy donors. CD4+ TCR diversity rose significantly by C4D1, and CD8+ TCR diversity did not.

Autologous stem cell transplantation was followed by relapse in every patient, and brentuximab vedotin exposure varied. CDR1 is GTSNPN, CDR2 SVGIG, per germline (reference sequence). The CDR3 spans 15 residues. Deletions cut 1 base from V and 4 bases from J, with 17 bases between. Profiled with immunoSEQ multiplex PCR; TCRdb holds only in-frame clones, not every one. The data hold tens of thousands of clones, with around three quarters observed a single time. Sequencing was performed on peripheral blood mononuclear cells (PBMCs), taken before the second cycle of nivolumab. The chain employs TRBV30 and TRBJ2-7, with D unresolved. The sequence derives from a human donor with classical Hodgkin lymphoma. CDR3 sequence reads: CAWSAPEEGLYEQYF. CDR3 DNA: TGTGCCTGGAGTGCCCCGGAAGAAGGGCTTTACGAGCAGTACTTC.